The 28 T cell receptor beta chains below were found in one sample sequenced in a study of T cells in Graves' hyperthyroidism and ophthalmopathy. Amplification targeted TCR beta CDR3 regions from RNA transcripts. The HTBI primer set served for first-round RT-PCR of the TCR CDR3. MiXCR, run by TCRdb on the multiplex PCR reads, gives a single entry per CDR3 protein. The data hold hundreds of thousands of distinct CDR3 sequences, with approximately 14% observed a single time. The sequencing sample was made of blood. Source of these receptors: a woman aged 18-29 years with Graves' hyperthyroidism.

The V call is TRBV5-5, the J call TRBJ2-2; no clear D gene. From germline, CDR1 is SGHKS and CDR2 YYEKEE (reference sequence). Between the trimmed V and J ends, which lost 0 bases and 7 bases, there was a span of 10 bases. This CDR3 comprises 14 residues. The CDR3 nucleotides read TGTGCCAGCAGCTTGGCGGATTACTTCGGGGAGCTGTTTTTT. This encodes CASSLADYFGELFF.

The CDR3 bases are TGCGCCAGCAGCCAACCATTGACTTATAACACCGGGGAGCTGTTTTTT. This gives the protein CASSQPLTYNTGELFF. The chain links TRBV4-1 to TRBJ2-2; D remains unclear. The germline V gene encodes CDR1 MGHRA and CDR2 YSYEKL. The V end was cut by 2 bases, the J end by 2 bases, with 12 bases between. The CDR3 totals 16 residues.

The sample holds a few counts of this clonotype. This chain joins TRBV7-2 and TRBJ2-7, with a possible D match to TRBD1 (6 bases). Per the germline V gene, CDR1 is SGHTA and CDR2 is FQGNSA. CDR3 length equals 14 residues. V gave up 6 bases and J gave up 6 bases, with 18 bases separating them. CDR3 protein: CASSYWGPPTEQYF. The CDR3 DNA follows: TGTGCCAGCAGTTACTGGGGGCCACCTACCGAGCAGTACTTC. The entire variable domain, with the rest obtained from reference TRBV7-2 and TRBJ2-7, is as follows: GAGVSQSPSNKVTEKGKDVELRCDPISGHTALYWYRQSLGQGLEFLIYFQGNSAPDKSGLPSDRFSAERTGGSVSTLTIQRTQQEDSAVYLCASSYWGPPTEQYFGPGTRLTVT.

This clonotype has a count of ten or more. The rearrangement uses TRBV20-1 and TRBJ2-3; 8 bases align to TRBD1. CDR3 length: 17 residues. The J segment lost 4 bases and the V segment lost 1 base, leaving 13 bases of the junction unmatched. The germline gives CDR1 DFQATT, CDR2 SNEGSKA (reference sequence). The CDR3 loop is CSARALRTGSLADTQYF. In DNA, the CDR3 is TGCAGTGCTAGAGCCCTCCGGACAGGGTCGCTCGCAGATACGCAGTATTTT.

The J gene is TRBJ2-7, the V gene TRBV6-1, with TRBD1 identical over 10 bases. The V segment lost 1 base and the J segment 3 bases; nucleotides outside the gene matches: 6. CDR1 is MNHNS, CDR2 SASEGT, per germline. This CDR3 spans 16 amino acids. CDR3 region: CASSEGWTGGLYEQYF. CDR3 sequence (DNA): TGTGCCAGCAGTGAAGGGTGGACAGGGGGTCTCTACGAGCAGTACTTC.

This clonotype has at least ten counts. The chain links TRBV6-1 to TRBJ2-5; D might be TRBD1 or TRBD2, each matching 5 bases. The germline V and J ends were trimmed by 5 bases and 4 bases, with 17 bases remaining between them. Germline V lookup: CDR1 MNHNS, CDR2 SASEGT. The CDR3 has 15 amino acids. CDR3 DNA sequence: TGTGCCAGCAGTCGGCGTGAGACAGCGGCAGAGACCCAGTACTTC. This sequence encodes CASSRRETAAETQYF.

This clonotype was counted between two and nine times. The junction shows a germline mismatch at one end, possibly a read error. This chain uses TRBV13 with TRBJ2-1, with D possibly TRBD1 on 6 matching bases. CDR1 PRHDT and CDR2 FYEKMQ come from the germline V gene (reference sequence). CDR3 length: 15 residues. Here the CDR3 DNA reads TGTGCCAACAGCACGAGGGGACATCGCCCCAGTGAGCAGTTCTTC. Amino acids: CANSTRGHRPSEQFF.

This clonotype was found many times. V usage is TRBV7-2 and J usage is TRBJ2-5, with a tentative D call TRBD2 (7 bases). Deletions cut 5 bases from V and 5 bases from J, with 24 bases between. The CDR3 is 17 residues long. Per the germline V gene, CDR1 is SGHTA and CDR2 is FQGNSA. This CDR3 reads CASSPLRLGGRRETQYF. The DNA for the CDR3 is TGTGCCAGCAGCCCCCTCCGGTTGGGGGGGCGCCGTGAGACCCAGTACTTC.

This clonotype has at least ten counts. The V call is TRBV7-2, the J call TRBJ1-2; D might be TRBD1 (5 bases). The CDR3 has 13 amino acids. The germline gives CDR1 SGHTA, CDR2 FQGNSA. V was shortened by 4 bases and J by 8 bases, with 14 bases between the two germline ends. The CDR3 sequence: CASSSTQGSGYTF. The CDR3 DNA sequence: TGTGCCAGCAGCTCTACTCAGGGTTCGGGCTACACCTTC. The whole variable domain, filled in from reference TRBV7-2 and TRBJ1-2, reads GAGVSQSPSNKVTEKGKDVELRCDPISGHTALYWYRQSLGQGLEFLIYFQGNSAPDKSGLPSDRFSAERTGGSVSTLTIQRTQQEDSAVYLCASSSTQGSGYTFGSGTRLTVV.

This clonotype has a handful of counts. The genes are TRBV6-1 and TRBJ1-2; D uncertain. The germline gives CDR1 MNHNS, CDR2 SASEGT. The CDR3 covers 17 residues. Trimming took 6 bases from V and 7 from J, leaving 27 bases between them. The CDR3 loop is CASRLSGIRTASGGYTF. The CDR3 DNA reads as TGTGCCAGCAGACTATCGGGGATCCGAACGGCCAGCGGTGGCTACACCTTC.

The V call is TRBV18, the J call TRBJ1-4; D gene unclear. The length of the CDR3 is 15 residues. From germline, CDR1 is KGHSH and CDR2 LQKENI. Deletions cut 3 bases from V and 4 bases from J, with 12 bases between. This CDR3 reads CASSPYKKSNEKLFF. The CDR3 DNA follows: TGTGCCAGCTCACCTTACAAGAAGAGTAATGAAAAACTGTTTTTT.

This clonotype came up many times. V and J are TRBV30 and TRBJ1-2, with D perhaps TRBD1 (6 bases). The V gene lost 4 bases and the J gene lost 7 bases, with 16 bases spanning the gap. The CDR3 consists of 13 residues. CDR1 is GTSNPN and CDR2 is SVGIG in the germline V gene (reference sequence). The CDR3 reads CAWNRQVHFGYTF. The DNA of the CDR3 is TGTGCCTGGAACCGACAGGTCCATTTTGGCTACACCTTC.

This clonotype was seen at least ten times. This sequence joins TRBV18 and TRBJ1-2, with 7 bases that match TRBD1. V was pared by 6 bases and J by 0 bases, with 4 bases of the junction left unmatched. CDR3 length equals 14 residues. Germline loops: CDR1 KGHSH, CDR2 LQKENI. CDR3 in amino acids: CASSRDSSNYGYTF. Here the CDR3 DNA reads TGTGCCAGCTCGCGGGACAGCTCTAACTATGGCTACACCTTC.

About this clonotype: This may be a read error, as it is one base from a much larger clone. V usage is TRBV27 and J usage is TRBJ2-5; tentatively, D is TRBD2 (6 bases). V was pared by 5 bases and J by 5 bases, with 15 bases between. Germline-derived CDR1 and CDR2 are MNHEY and SMNVEV (reference sequence). CDR3 size: 14 residues. This CDR3 reads CASSALVGGETQYF. In DNA form, the CDR3 reads TGTGCCAGCAGTGCACTAGTGGGAGGTGAGACCCAGTACTTC.

The chain links TRBV19 to TRBJ2-1; D ambiguous. CDR1 LNHDA and CDR2 SQIVND come from the germline V gene (reference sequence). This CDR3 comprises 14 residues. Between the trimmed V and J ends, which lost 5 bases and 3 bases, there was a span of 11 bases. CDR3 amino acids: CASSSSYSYNEQFF. The CDR3 coding sequence is TGTGCCAGTAGTTCCTCGTACAGCTACAATGAGCAGTTCTTC. Drawing the rest from reference TRBV19 and TRBJ2-1, the complete variable domain is DGGITQSPKYLFRKEGQNVTLSCEQNLNHDAMYWYRQDPGQGLRLIYYSQIVNDFQKGDIAEGYSVSREKKESFPLTVTSAQKNPTAFYLCASSSSYSYNEQFFGPGTRLTVL.

The chain is built from TRBV12-3 or TRBV12-4 and TRBJ1-5; D is possibly TRBD1 (6 bases). This CDR3 spans 14 amino acids. V lost 10 bases and J lost 6, with 19 bases in between. The CDR3 is CATKRGQASQPQHF. The CDR3 region has the DNA TGTGCCACCAAGCGGGGGCAGGCAAGTCAGCCCCAGCATTTT.

Many counts were recorded for this clonotype. The chain employs TRBV6-1 and TRBJ2-5, with TRBD1 identical over 8 bases. J was trimmed by 2 bases and V by 6 bases; bases with no gene match: 8. The CDR3 length is 15 residues. Germline loops: CDR1 MNHNS, CDR2 SASEGT. CDR3 protein: CASREFHRGQETQYF. The CDR3 nucleotides are TGTGCCAGCAGAGAGTTTCACAGGGGGCAAGAGACCCAGTACTTC.

This clonotype was detected only a few times. The chain has TRBV28 and TRBJ2-7; TRBD1 matches at 7 bases. The junction had 10 bases not matched to a gene; V was cut back by 5 bases and J by 3 bases. CDR3 size: 15 residues. Germline V CDR1 and CDR2: MDHEN, SYDVKM. The CDR3 region is CASSPSTGPNYEQYF. CDR3 DNA: TGTGCCAGCAGTCCCTCGACAGGGCCCAACTACGAGCAGTACTTC. The whole variable domain, remainder taken from reference TRBV28 and TRBJ2-7, is DVKVTQSSRYLVKRTGEKVFLECVQDMDHENMFWYRQDPGLGLRLIYFSYDVKMKEKGDIPEGYSVSREKKERFSLILESASTNQTSMYLCASSPSTGPNYEQYFGPGTRLTVT.

This clonotype was counted at least ten times. The rearrangement links TRBV28 to TRBJ1-1, with 7 bases matching TRBD1. Germline V gene lookup returns CDR1 MDHEN and CDR2 SYDVKM. Trimming at V came to 7 bases and at J to 5 bases, leaving 22 bases not matched to a gene. CDR3 length: 18 residues. CDR3 protein: CASTTLPRQGPETTEAFF. The CDR3 DNA sequence: TGTGCCAGCACCACTCTCCCCCGACAGGGACCCGAGACTACTGAAGCTTTCTTT.

The V call is TRBV15, the J call TRBJ1-4, with D hard to call. Trimming took off 1 base at V and 0 bases at J, with 3 bases between the two ends. The CDR3 covers 14 residues. Germline lookup yields CDR1 LNHNV and CDR2 YYDKDF (reference sequence). The CDR3 spells CATSRGSTNEKLFF. The CDR3 DNA reads as TGTGCCACCAGCAGAGGATCAACTAATGAAAAACTGTTTTTT.

In this sample, this clonotype turned up a few times. This chain links TRBV27 with TRBJ1-2; D remains ambiguous. CDR3 length: 15 amino acids. Between the trimmed V and J ends, which lost 4 bases and 6 bases, there was a span of 18 bases. Looked up from germline, CDR1 is MNHEY and CDR2 is SMNVEV (reference sequence). The CDR3 coding sequence is TGTGCCAGCAGTTCTGGGAAGGCAACTGGGGATGGCTACACCTTC. This sequence encodes CASSSGKATGDGYTF.

This clonotype was seen at least ten times. The chain couples TRBV2 to TRBJ2-5; D possibly corresponds to TRBD1 (5 bases). This CDR3 region has 12 residues. Trimming pared 6 bases from V and 5 bases from J, leaving 10 bases between. The germline CDR1 and CDR2 sequences are SNHLY and FYNNEI. The CDR3 nucleotides are TGTGCCAGCAGGTCGAACAGGGAGACCCAGTACTTC. Amino acid sequence: CASRSNRETQYF.

The chain carries TRBV28 and TRBJ2-1; D is unresolved. Germline V gene lookup returns CDR1 MDHEN and CDR2 SYDVKM. The CDR3 is made up of 15 amino acids. V lost 8 bases, J lost 5 bases, and 19 bases lay in between. The CDR3, as DNA: TGTGCCAGCGGAATCCTTCGACAAGACCACAATGAGCAGTTCTTC. Residues: CASGILRQDHNEQFF.

This clonotype has only a few counts. The chain couples TRBV4-1 to TRBJ2-2; D is undetermined. Trimming pared 4 bases from V and 3 bases from J, leaving 15 bases between. Germline-derived CDR1 and CDR2 are MGHRA and YSYEKL. This CDR3 has 16 amino acids. The chain's CDR3 is CASSRPGPKDTGELFF. The CDR3 coding sequence is TGCGCCAGCAGCCGACCCGGGCCCAAAGACACCGGGGAGCTGTTTTTT.

This clonotype has ten or more counts. This chain uses TRBV11-3 with TRBJ2-7; 12 positions match TRBD2. The germline V gene has CDR1 SGHNT and CDR2 YENEEA. The CDR3 covers 15 residues. V shed 3 bases and J 3 bases; nucleotides not matched to a gene: 3. CDR3 sequence: CASSFPGLAGYEQYF. The CDR3 DNA sequence: TGTGCCAGCAGCTTTCCGGGACTAGCGGGCTACGAGCAGTACTTC.

The rearrangement joins TRBV6-1 to TRBJ1-1; TRBD1 agrees at 7 bases. The CDR3 totals 15 residues. Germline V gene data show CDR1 as MNHNS and CDR2 as SASEGT. Trimming at V came to 5 bases and at J to 6 bases, leaving 12 bases not matched to a gene. CDR3 sequence reads: CASSSNYRGDAEAFF. The CDR3 DNA reads TGTGCCAGCAGTTCCAATTACAGGGGCGACGCTGAAGCTTTCTTT.

This chain uses TRBV4-3 with TRBJ1-2; 7 nucleotides agree with TRBD1. The V segment lost 2 bases and the J segment 7 bases; nucleotides outside the gene matches: 13. The CDR3 has 16 amino acids. The germline V gene has CDR1 LGHNA and CDR2 YSLEER. CDR3 loop: CASSQRRGQDPGGYTF. The DNA of the CDR3 is TGCGCCAGCAGCCAACGACGCGGACAGGATCCCGGTGGCTACACCTTC.

This sequence joins TRBV19 and TRBJ2-6; perhaps TRBD1 as D (6 bases). Germline loops: CDR1 LNHDA, CDR2 SQIVND (reference sequence). The CDR3 sequence is 15 residues long. V dropped 7 bases and J dropped 2 bases, with 12 bases sitting between them. The CDR3 here is CASIPGEAGANVLTF. CDR3 nucleotide sequence: TGTGCCAGTATTCCAGGGGAAGCTGGGGCCAACGTCCTGACTTTC.